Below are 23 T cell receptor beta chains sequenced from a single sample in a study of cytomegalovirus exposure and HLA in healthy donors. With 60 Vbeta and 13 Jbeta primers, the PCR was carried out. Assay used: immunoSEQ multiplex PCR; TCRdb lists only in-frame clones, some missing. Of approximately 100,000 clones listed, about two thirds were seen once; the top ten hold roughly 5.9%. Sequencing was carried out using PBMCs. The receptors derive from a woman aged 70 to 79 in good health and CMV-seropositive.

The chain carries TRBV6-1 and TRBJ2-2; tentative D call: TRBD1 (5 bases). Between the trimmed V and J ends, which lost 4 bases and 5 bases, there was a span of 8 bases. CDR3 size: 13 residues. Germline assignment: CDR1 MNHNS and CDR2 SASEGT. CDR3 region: CASSVQGTGELFF. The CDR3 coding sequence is TGTGCCAGCAGTGTTCAGGGAACCGGGGAGCTGTTTTTT.

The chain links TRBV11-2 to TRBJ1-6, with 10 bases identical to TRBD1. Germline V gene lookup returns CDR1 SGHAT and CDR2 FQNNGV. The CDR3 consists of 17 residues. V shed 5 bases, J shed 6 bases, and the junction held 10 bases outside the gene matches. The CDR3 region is CASSRTGGSLSNSPLHF. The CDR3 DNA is TGTGCCAGCAGCCGGACAGGGGGGAGTTTGAGTAATTCACCCCTCCACTTT.

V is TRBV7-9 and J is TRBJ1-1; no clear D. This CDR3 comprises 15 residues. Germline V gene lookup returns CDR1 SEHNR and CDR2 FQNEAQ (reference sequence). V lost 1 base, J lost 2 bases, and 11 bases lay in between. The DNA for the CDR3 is TGTGCCAGCAGCTTAGAGTGGGCAGGAAACACTGAAGCTTTCTTT. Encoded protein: CASSLEWAGNTEAFF.

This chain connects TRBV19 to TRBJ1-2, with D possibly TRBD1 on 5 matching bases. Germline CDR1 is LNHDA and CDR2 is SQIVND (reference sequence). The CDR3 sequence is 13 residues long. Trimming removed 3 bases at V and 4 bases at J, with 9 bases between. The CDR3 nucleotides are TGTGCCAGTAGTATCTCAGGGATCTATGGCTACACCTTC. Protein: CASSISGIYGYTF.

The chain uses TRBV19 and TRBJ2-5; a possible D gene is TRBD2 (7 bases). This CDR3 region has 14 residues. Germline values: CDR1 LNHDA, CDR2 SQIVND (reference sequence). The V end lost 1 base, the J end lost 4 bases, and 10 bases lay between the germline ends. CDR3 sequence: CASSIGGGTETQYF. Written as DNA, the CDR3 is TGTGCCAGTAGTATAGGCGGGGGCACAGAGACCCAGTACTTC.

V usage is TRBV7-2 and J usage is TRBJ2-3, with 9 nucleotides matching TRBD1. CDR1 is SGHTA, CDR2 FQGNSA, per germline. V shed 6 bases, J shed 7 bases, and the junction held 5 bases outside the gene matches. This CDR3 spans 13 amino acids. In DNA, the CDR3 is TGTGCCAGCAGTACCGGGACAGGGAATACGCAGTATTTT. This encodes CASSTGTGNTQYF.

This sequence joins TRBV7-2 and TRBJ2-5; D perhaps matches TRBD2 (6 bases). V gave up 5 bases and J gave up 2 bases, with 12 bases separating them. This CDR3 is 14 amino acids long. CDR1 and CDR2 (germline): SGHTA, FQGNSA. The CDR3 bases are TGTGCCAGCAGCGGCGGGGCCCTACAAGAGACCCAGTACTTC. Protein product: CASSGGALQETQYF.

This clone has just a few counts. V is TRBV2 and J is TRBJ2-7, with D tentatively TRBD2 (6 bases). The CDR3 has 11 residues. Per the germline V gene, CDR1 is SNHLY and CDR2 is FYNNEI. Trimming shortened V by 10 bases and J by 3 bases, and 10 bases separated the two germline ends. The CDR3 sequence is CATGLFYEQYF. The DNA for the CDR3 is TGTGCCACGGGACTTTTCTACGAGCAGTACTTC.

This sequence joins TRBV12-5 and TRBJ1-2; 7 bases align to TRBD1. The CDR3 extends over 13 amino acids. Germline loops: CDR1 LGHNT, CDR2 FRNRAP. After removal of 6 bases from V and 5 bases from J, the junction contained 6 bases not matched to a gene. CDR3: CASGDRWWYGYTF. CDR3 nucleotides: TGTGCTAGTGGGGACAGGTGGTGGTATGGCTACACCTTC.

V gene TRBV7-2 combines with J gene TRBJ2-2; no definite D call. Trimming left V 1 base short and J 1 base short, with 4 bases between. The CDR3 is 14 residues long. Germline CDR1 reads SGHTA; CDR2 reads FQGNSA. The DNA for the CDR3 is TGTGCCAGCAGCTTAGACAGGAACACCGGGGAGCTGTTTTTT. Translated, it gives CASSLDRNTGELFF.

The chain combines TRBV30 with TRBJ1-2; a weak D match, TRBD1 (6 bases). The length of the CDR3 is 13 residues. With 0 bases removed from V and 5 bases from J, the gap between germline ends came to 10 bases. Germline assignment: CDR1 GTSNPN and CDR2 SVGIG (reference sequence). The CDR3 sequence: CAWSVGGVYGYTF. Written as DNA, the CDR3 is TGTGCCTGGAGTGTAGGGGGGGTGTATGGCTACACCTTC.

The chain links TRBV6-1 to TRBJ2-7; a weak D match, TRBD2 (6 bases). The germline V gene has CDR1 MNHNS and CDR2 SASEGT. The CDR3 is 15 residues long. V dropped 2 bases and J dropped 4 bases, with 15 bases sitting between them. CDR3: CASSEPGAGLYEQYF. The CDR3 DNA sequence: TGTGCCAGCAGTGAACCCGGGGCGGGGCTGTACGAGCAGTACTTC.

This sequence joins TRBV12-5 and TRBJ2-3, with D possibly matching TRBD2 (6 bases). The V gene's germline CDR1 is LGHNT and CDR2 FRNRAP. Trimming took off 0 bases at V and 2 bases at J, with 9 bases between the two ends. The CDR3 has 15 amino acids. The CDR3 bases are TGTGCTAGTGGTTTGGTACTAGCATACACAGATACGCAGTATTTT. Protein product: CASGLVLAYTDTQYF.

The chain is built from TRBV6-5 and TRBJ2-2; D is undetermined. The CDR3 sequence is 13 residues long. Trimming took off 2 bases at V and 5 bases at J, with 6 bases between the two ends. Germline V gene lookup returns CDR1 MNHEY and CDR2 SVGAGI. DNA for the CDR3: TGTGCCAGCAGTTACGGCAGTACCGGGGAGCTGTTTTTT. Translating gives CASSYGSTGELFF.

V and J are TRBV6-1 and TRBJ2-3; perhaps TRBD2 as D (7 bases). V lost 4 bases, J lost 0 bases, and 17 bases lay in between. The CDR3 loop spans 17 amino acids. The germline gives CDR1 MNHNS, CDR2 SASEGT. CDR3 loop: CASSGSKRGGSTDTQYF. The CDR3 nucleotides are TGTGCCAGCAGTGGGTCAAAAAGGGGGGGAAGCACAGATACGCAGTATTTT.

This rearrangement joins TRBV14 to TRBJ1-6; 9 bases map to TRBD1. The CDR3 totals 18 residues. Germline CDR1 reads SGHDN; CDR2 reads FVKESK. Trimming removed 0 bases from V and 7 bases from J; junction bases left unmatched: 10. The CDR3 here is CASSQDRPGTGLNSPLHF. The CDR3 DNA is TGTGCCAGCAGCCAAGATAGACCCGGGACAGGGCTGAATTCACCCCTCCACTTT.

The CDR3, as DNA: TGCGCCAGCAGCCAAGCCGACGACAGGGGGGCAATCGATGGCTACACCTTC. Protein: CASSQADDRGAIDGYTF. The rearrangement joins TRBV4-3 to TRBJ1-2, with 9 bases matching TRBD1. Germline CDR1 is LGHNA and CDR2 is YSLEER. This CDR3 comprises 17 residues. Trimming cost V 1 base and J 6 bases; bases outside gene matches: 12.

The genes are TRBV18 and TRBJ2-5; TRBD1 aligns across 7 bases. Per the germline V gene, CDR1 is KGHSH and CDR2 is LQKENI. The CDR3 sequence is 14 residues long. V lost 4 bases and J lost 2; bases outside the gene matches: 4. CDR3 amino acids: CASSHGTVQETQYF. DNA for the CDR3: TGTGCCAGCTCACACGGGACAGTACAAGAGACCCAGTACTTC.

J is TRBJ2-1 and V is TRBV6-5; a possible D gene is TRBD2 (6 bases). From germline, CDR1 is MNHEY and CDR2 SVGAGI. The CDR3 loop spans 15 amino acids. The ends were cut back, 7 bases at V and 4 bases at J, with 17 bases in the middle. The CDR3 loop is CASKPWGDQYNEQFF. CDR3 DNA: TGTGCCAGCAAGCCTTGGGGGGACCAGTACAATGAGCAGTTCTTC.

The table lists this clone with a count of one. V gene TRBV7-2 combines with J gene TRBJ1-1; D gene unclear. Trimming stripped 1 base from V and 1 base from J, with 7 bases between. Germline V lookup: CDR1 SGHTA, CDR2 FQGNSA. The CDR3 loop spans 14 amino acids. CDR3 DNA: TGTGCCAGCAGCTTAGATTTTCGGAACACTGAAGCTTTCTTT. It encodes CASSLDFRNTEAFF.

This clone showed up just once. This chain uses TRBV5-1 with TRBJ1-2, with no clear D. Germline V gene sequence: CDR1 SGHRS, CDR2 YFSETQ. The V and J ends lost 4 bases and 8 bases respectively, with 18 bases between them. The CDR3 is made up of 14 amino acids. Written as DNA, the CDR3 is TGCGCCAGCAGCCTCGTACTCCCCGGAGAGGGCTACACCTTC. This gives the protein CASSLVLPGEGYTF. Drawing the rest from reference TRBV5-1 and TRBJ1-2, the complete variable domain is KAGVTQTPRYLIKTRGQQVTLSCSPISGHRSVSWYQQTPGQGLQFLFEYFSETQRNKGNFPGRFSGRQFSNSRSEMNVSTLELGDSALYLCASSLVLPGEGYTFGSGTRLTVV.

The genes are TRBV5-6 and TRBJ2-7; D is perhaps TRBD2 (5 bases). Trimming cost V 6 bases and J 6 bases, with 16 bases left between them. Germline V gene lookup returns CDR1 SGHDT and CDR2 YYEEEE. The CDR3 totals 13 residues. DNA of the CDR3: TGTGCCAGCACCATCTTGATAGGGAGCGAGCAGTACTTC. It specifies CASTILIGSEQYF.

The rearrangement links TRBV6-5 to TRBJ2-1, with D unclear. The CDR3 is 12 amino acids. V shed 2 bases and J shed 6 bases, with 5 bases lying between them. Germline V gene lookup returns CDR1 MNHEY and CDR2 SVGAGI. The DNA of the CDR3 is TGTGCCAGCAGTTACCCCGGCAATGAGCAGTTCTTC. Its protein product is CASSYPGNEQFF.